These 8 T cell receptor beta chains were all obtained from the same sample, sequenced in a study of graft-versus-host responses after intestinal transplantation. For these TCRs, the target antigens are not known. Some clones are missing from TCRdb's copy, which holds only in-frame ones; the method was immunoSEQ multiplex PCR. The repertoire holds roughly 110,000 clones, with about 91% as singletons. Sample: unstimulated CD4+ T cells sorted from spleen or lymph node cells, taken before transplant. Every receptor here comes from a human donor who was the organ donor for an intestinal transplant.

This chain joins TRBV7-9 and TRBJ1-1; 7 bases agree with TRBD1. Unmatched junction bases numbered 8, after V lost 5 bases and J lost 2 bases. CDR3 length: 15 residues. Germline V gene data show CDR1 as SEHNR and CDR2 as FQNEAQ (reference sequence). CDR3 DNA sequence: TGTGCCAGCAGCCAACCCGGGACAGCTAACACTGAAGCTTTCTTT. Translating it yields CASSQPGTANTEAFF.

The V and J genes are TRBV6-6 and TRBJ2-7; 9 nucleotides align to TRBD1. The germline V gene encodes CDR1 MNHNY and CDR2 SVGAGI (reference sequence). V lost 10 bases to trimming and J lost 2 bases; unmatched junction nucleotides: 6. CDR3 length: 13 residues. The CDR3 coding sequence is TGTGCCACAAGACAGGGGGGTACCTACGAGCAGTACTTC. This gives the protein CATRQGGTYEQYF.

The chain carries TRBV19 and TRBJ1-6; 7 bases line up with TRBD1. V lost 0 bases to trimming and J lost 7 bases; unmatched junction nucleotides: 0. The CDR3 covers 14 residues. Germline V gene lookup returns CDR1 LNHDA and CDR2 SQIVND (reference sequence). The CDR3 loop reads CASSIDRGNSPLHF. The DNA for the CDR3 is TGTGCCAGTAGTATAGACAGGGGGAATTCACCCCTCCACTTT.

The genes are TRBV6-5 and TRBJ2-5; D assignment may be TRBD1 or TRBD2 (5 bases each). With 9 bases removed from V and 4 bases from J, the gap between germline ends came to 15 bases. CDR1 is MNHEY, CDR2 SVGAGI, per germline. The CDR3 length is 13 residues. Here the CDR3 reads CASTGPGTETQYF. DNA of the CDR3: TGTGCCAGTACCGGGCCCGGGACAGAGACCCAGTACTTC.

The rearrangement uses TRBV5-4 and TRBJ2-3, with 8 bases aligning to TRBD2. The germline CDR1 and CDR2 sequences are SGHNT and YYREEE (reference sequence). The trim removed 0 bases at V and 6 bases at J, leaving 9 bases unmatched. The CDR3 spans 16 residues. CDR3 loop: CASSLDPRGGPDTQYF. The CDR3 DNA reads TGTGCCAGCAGCTTGGACCCCCGGGGGGGTCCCGATACGCAGTATTTT.

J is TRBJ2-2 and V is TRBV10-3, with 12 bases that match TRBD2. The CDR3 is 20 amino acids. The trim removed 4 bases at V and 4 bases at J, leaving 16 bases unmatched. In germline, CDR1 is ENHRY, CDR2 SYGVKD. The CDR3: CAISGPRTSGAGAVTGELFF. The CDR3 coding sequence is TGTGCCATCAGTGGTCCTCGGACTAGCGGGGCGGGGGCGGTCACCGGGGAGCTGTTTTTT.

This chain connects TRBV4-2 to TRBJ2-3; a possible D gene is TRBD2 (5 bases). The CDR3 sequence is 14 residues long. V was trimmed by 6 bases and J by 2 bases, leaving 12 bases between them. Germline CDR1 is LGHNA and CDR2 is YNFKEQ. CDR3 nucleotides: TGTGCCAGCAGGGGGAGCGGTGACACAGATACGCAGTATTTT. Protein: CASRGSGDTDTQYF.

The chain links TRBV10-2 to TRBJ1-2; D gene ambiguous. Germline loops: CDR1 WSHSY, CDR2 SAAADI. Trimming took 0 bases from V and 8 from J, leaving 10 bases between them. The length of the CDR3 is 13 residues. The CDR3: CASSESPWEGYTF. Written as DNA, the CDR3 is TGCGCCAGCAGTGAGTCCCCTTGGGAAGGCTACACCTTC.